The T cell receptor beta chain under discussion was sequenced for a study of early T cells in non-severe SARS-CoV-2 infection. Background on the study: Unsorted whole-blood RNA was sequenced in bulk, leaving chains unpaired. Study observations and caveats: Missing private and CD4 specificities, VDJdb matching favored anti-spike CD8 responses.

This clonotype was counted between two and nine times. What it binds is unknown. Individually, cDNA molecules had unique molecular identifiers attached to them. TCRdb redid the calling of the 5' RACE reads with MiXCR, one entry per CDR3 protein. The sample shows about 66,000 distinct CDR3 sequences, less than 15% of them seen only once. Trimming took 7 bases from V and 1 from J, leaving 16 bases between them. This CDR3 region has 15 residues. Germline assignment: CDR1 MDHEN and CDR2 SYDVKM. The receptor was isolated from an adult who was a healthcare worker with PCR-confirmed SARS-CoV-2 infection or an uninfected control (not recorded which). The sequenced material came from whole blood. The gene calls are TRBV28 and TRBJ1-1; a weak D match, TRBD1 (5 bases). CDR3 DNA sequence: TGTGCCAGCATCTTCCCGGCAGGGAAGAACACTGAAGCTTTCTTT. Residues: CASIFPAGKNTEAFF.